This T cell receptor (beta chain) was sequenced in a study of blood T cell repertoires in COVID-19. Generated by immunoSEQ multiplex PCR, the TCRdb table keeps only in-frame clones and is missing some. Of roughly 100,000 clones in the sample, roughly 80% are singletons; the top ten hold 2.5% to 4%. The CDR3 contains 12 residues. V was clipped by 3 bases and J by 14 bases; unmatched bases: 8. The V gene's germline CDR1 is SQVTM and CDR2 ANQGSEA. This sequence was found in a woman older than 75 with active or convalescent COVID-19. This chain links TRBV29-1 with TRBJ1-4; 8 bases fit TRBD1. Material for sequencing was peripheral blood. CDR3 nucleotides: TGCAGCGTTGAGGACCAATGGGACAGGCTGTTTTTT. Encoded protein: CSVEDQWDRLFF.